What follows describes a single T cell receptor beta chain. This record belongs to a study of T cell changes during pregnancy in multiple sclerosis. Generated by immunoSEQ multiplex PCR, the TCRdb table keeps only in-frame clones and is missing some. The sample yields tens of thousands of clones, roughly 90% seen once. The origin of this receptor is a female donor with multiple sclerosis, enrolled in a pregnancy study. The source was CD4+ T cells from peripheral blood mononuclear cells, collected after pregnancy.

The CDR3 reads CASSPFPSVGYEQYF. In DNA, the CDR3 is TGTGCCAGCAGCCCCTTCCCTAGCGTCGGCTACGAGCAGTACTTC. The chain employs TRBV9 and TRBJ2-7; possibly TRBD2 for D (6 bases). Germline CDR1 reads SGDLS; CDR2 reads YYNGEE. With 4 bases removed from V and 3 bases from J, the gap between germline ends came to 17 bases. The CDR3 contains 15 residues.